One and the same sample provided the 24 T cell receptor beta chains below, sequenced in a study of blood T cell repertoires in COVID-19. Some clones are missing from TCRdb's copy, which holds only in-frame ones; the method was immunoSEQ multiplex PCR. The sample has over 140,000 clones; over 60% are singletons. The sample was peripheral blood. The source of these receptors is a woman of 80 years or more with active or convalescent COVID-19.

This clone was picked up one time. The CDR3 DNA reads as TGTGCCAGCAGCTTAGGGGACAGCCACAATCAGCCCCAGCATTTT. Translated, it gives CASSLGDSHNQPQHF. This chain uses TRBV7-2 with TRBJ1-5; 7 nucleotides align to TRBD1. CDR1 SGHTA and CDR2 FQGNSA come from the germline V gene. CDR3 length: 15 amino acids. The junction had 3 bases not matched to a gene; V was cut back by 1 base and J by 3 bases.

Comments on this clone: Other DNA sequences from this sample encode an identical CDR3 as well. V gene TRBV5-1 combines with J gene TRBJ2-3, with D uncertain. V was cut by 0 bases and J by 1 base, with 9 bases left in between. CDR3 length: 15 amino acids. Germline CDR1 SGHRS, CDR2 YFSETQ. CDR3 coding DNA: TGCGCCAGCAGCTTGGTTGGAGATCGCACAGATACGCAGTATTTT. Its protein product is CASSLVGDRTDTQYF.

This clone has a handful of counts. The chain recombines TRBV2 with TRBJ1-1; no definite D call. The V end was cut by 3 bases, the J end by 1 base, with 12 bases between. CDR1 and CDR2 from the germline V gene are SNHLY and FYNNEI. This CDR3 has 15 amino acids. CDR3 coding DNA: TGTGCCAGCAGTGACATCGCAACGGGGAACACTGAAGCTTTCTTT. Translating gives CASSDIATGNTEAFF.

The J gene is TRBJ1-2, the V gene TRBV3-1 (or the pseudogene TRBV3-2); D is unclear. The CDR3 is made up of 15 amino acids. Germline V gives CDR1 LGHDT, CDR2 YNNKEL (reference sequence). V dropped 0 bases and J dropped 3 bases, with 11 bases sitting between them. CDR3 in amino acids: CASSQDPQAYYGYTF. CDR3 DNA sequence: TGTGCCAGCAGCCAAGATCCCCAGGCCTACTATGGCTACACCTTC.

J is TRBJ1-2 and V is TRBV15; 7 bases line up with TRBD1. CDR3 size: 15 residues. Germline trimming cut 2 bases from V and 4 bases from J; bases unmatched to any gene: 7. Germline V gene lookup returns CDR1 LNHNV and CDR2 YYDKDF (reference sequence). CDR3 sequence: CATSRQTQGIYGYTF. The CDR3 region has the DNA TGTGCCACCAGCAGACAAACACAGGGGATCTATGGCTACACCTTC.

V is TRBV6-2 or TRBV6-3 and J is TRBJ2-7, with 7 positions matching TRBD1. Germline CDR1 reads MNHEY; CDR2 reads SVGEGT. The CDR3 totals 13 residues. V shed 6 bases and J 7 bases; nucleotides not matched to a gene: 9. The DNA for the CDR3 is TGTGCCAGCAGCCCTACAGGGGTTCGGGAGCAGTACTTC. Its translation: CASSPTGVREQYF.

The chain carries TRBV4-3 and TRBJ2-2; a possible D gene is TRBD2 (6 bases). V lost 2 bases and J lost 8, with 21 bases in between. Germline-derived CDR1 and CDR2 are LGHNA and YSLEER. This CDR3 region has 17 residues. Here the CDR3 reads CASSQLPPGEALGELFF. For the CDR3, the DNA is TGCGCCAGCAGCCAATTACCCCCGGGGGAAGCTTTAGGGGAGCTGTTTTTT.

The V and J genes are TRBV19 and TRBJ2-2; possible D gene TRBD1, 6 bases. The CDR3 contains 13 residues. The V end was cut by 3 bases, the J end by 5 bases, with 7 bases between. Germline V gene lookup returns CDR1 LNHDA and CDR2 SQIVND (reference sequence). In nucleotides, the CDR3 is TGTGCCAGTAGTATGAGGGGGACCGGGGAGCTGTTTTTT. As protein: CASSMRGTGELFF.

The rearrangement uses TRBV19 and TRBJ1-5; D is uncertain. The CDR3 covers 14 residues. In germline, CDR1 is LNHDA, CDR2 SQIVND (reference sequence). Trimming stripped 3 bases from V and 4 bases from J, with 10 bases between. The CDR3 bases are TGTGCCAGTAGTATGAGGTGGCAGAATCAGCCCCAGCATTTT. Protein: CASSMRWQNQPQHF.

This chain connects TRBV11-2 to TRBJ2-7; the match to TRBD2 covers 10 bases. Germline assignment: CDR1 SGHAT and CDR2 FQNNGV. There are 17 residues in the CDR3. The V gene end was trimmed by 5 bases and the J gene end by 1 base; junction bases not matched to a gene: 11. CDR3 residues: CASSPIAGGRFSYEQYF. As DNA, the CDR3 is TGTGCCAGCAGCCCAATAGCGGGGGGCCGTTTTTCCTACGAGCAGTACTTC. The complete variable domain, with remaining parts taken from reference TRBV11-2 and TRBJ2-7, reads EAGVAQSPRYKIIEKRQSVAFWCNPISGHATLYWYQQILGQGPKLLIQFQNNGVVDDSQLPKDRFSAERLKGVDSTLKIQPAKLEDSAVYLCASSPIAGGRFSYEQYFGPGTRLTVT.

The V and J genes are TRBV30 and TRBJ1-5, with D perhaps matching TRBD1 (6 bases). The V end was cut by 2 bases, the J end by 6 bases, with 11 bases between. CDR1 is GTSNPN, CDR2 SVGIG, per germline (reference sequence). This CDR3 is 13 amino acids long. As DNA, the CDR3 is TGTGCCTGGAGTATCAGGGGAGCTCAGCCCCAGCATTTT. Its translation: CAWSIRGAQPQHF.

V and J are TRBV23-1 and TRBJ2-7; TRBD1 matches at 9 bases. TRBV23-1 is flagged as an ORF with uncertain function. V was clipped by 7 bases and J by 5 bases; unmatched bases: 9. CDR3 length: 14 residues. The CDR3, as DNA: TGCGCCAGCACCCCGGACAGGGGCGGGAACGAGCAGTACTTC. It codes for CASTPDRGGNEQYF.

The rearrangement links TRBV6-1 to TRBJ1-5, with D tentatively TRBD1 (6 bases). The CDR3 has 14 residues. V dropped 2 bases and J dropped 4 bases, with 9 bases sitting between them. Per germline, CDR1 MNHNS and CDR2 SASEGT. The CDR3 loop is CASSETGMNQPQHF. For the CDR3, the DNA is TGTGCCAGCAGTGAAACAGGGATGAATCAGCCCCAGCATTTT.

This clone came up a few times. The V and J genes are TRBV10-3 and TRBJ1-1; D unclear. There are 13 residues in the CDR3. CDR1 is ENHRY, CDR2 SYGVKD, per germline. Trimming stripped 3 bases from V and 8 bases from J, with 13 bases between. DNA for the CDR3: TGTGCCATCAGTGAATCGGGCGGGATAGAAGCTTTCTTT. Amino acids: CAISESGGIEAFF.

This chain uses TRBV11-3 with TRBJ2-3, with 7 bases fitting TRBD2. CDR1 is SGHNT, CDR2 YENEEA, per germline. This CDR3 is 17 amino acids long. The V gene end was trimmed by 1 base and the J gene end by 6 bases; junction bases not matched to a gene: 13. The CDR3 region is CASSLGLIAGSGDTQYF. Written as DNA, the CDR3 is TGTGCCAGCAGCTTAGGCCTAATAGCGGGCTCGGGGGATACGCAGTATTTT.

V is TRBV27 and J is TRBJ1-6; TRBD1 matches 7 bases. Losses at the gene ends were 4 bases for V and 9 bases for J; bases not matched to a gene: 3. From germline, CDR1 is MNHEY and CDR2 SMNVEV (reference sequence). The CDR3 runs 13 residues. CDR3 bases: TGTGCCAGCAGTTCCGACAGGGCTTCACCCCTCCACTTT. Its protein is CASSSDRASPLHF.

The chain carries TRBV12-2 and TRBJ2-3; the table's D call TRBD1 went unverified against the DNA. TRBV12-2 constitutes a pseudogene. There are 15 residues in the CDR3. CDR3 sequence: CASLALKISTDTQYF. The CDR3 DNA follows: TGTGCAAGCCTGGCTTTGAAAATCAGCACAGATACGCAGTATTTT.

This clone came up many times. The gene calls are TRBV19 and TRBJ1-5; 7 bases agree with TRBD1. J lost 6 bases, V lost 2 bases, and 4 bases had no gene match. The CDR3 sequence is 14 residues long. CDR1 LNHDA and CDR2 SQIVND come from the germline V gene (reference sequence). The CDR3 DNA reads as TGTGCCAGTAGTATATCGGCAGGGGGTCAGCCCCAGCATTTT. Translating it yields CASSISAGGQPQHF.

The V call is TRBV6-5, the J call TRBJ2-2; the D gene is possibly TRBD2 (7 bases). The germline CDR1 and CDR2 sequences are MNHEY and SVGAGI. Trimming left V 6 bases short and J 6 bases short, with 14 bases between. CDR3 length equals 14 residues. The CDR3 region is CASREGGPSGELFF. The CDR3 nucleotides read TGTGCCAGCAGAGAGGGGGGGCCTTCCGGGGAGCTGTTTTTT.

The chain is built from TRBV13 and TRBJ1-3; D is ambiguous. The CDR3 is 15 residues long. In germline, CDR1 is PRHDT, CDR2 FYEKMQ (reference sequence). V lost 5 bases and J lost 0, with 11 bases in between. Here the CDR3 DNA reads TGTGCCAGCAGCGCCCGCGGGGACTCTGGAAACACCATATATTTT. Amino acid sequence: CASSARGDSGNTIYF.

The CDR3 sequence is CASSGDRGIEEKLFF. CDR3 sequence (DNA): TGTGCCAGCAGCGGAGACAGGGGAATAGAGGAAAAACTGTTTTTT. This chain uses TRBV5-8 with TRBJ1-4, with TRBD1 identical over 8 bases. Looked up from germline, CDR1 is SGHTS and CDR2 is YDEGEE. This CDR3 has 15 amino acids. The J segment lost 8 bases and the V segment lost 4 bases, leaving 10 bases of the junction unmatched.

On this clone itself: The sample has other DNA sequences that encode this CDR3 too. The V and J genes are TRBV5-1 and TRBJ1-4; D is ambiguous. Germline V gene data show CDR1 as SGHRS and CDR2 as YFSETQ. V lost 0 bases and J lost 1, with 7 bases in between. CDR3 length equals 15 residues. The CDR3: CASSLVTGTNEKLFF. CDR3 DNA: TGCGCCAGCAGCTTGGTCACGGGAACTAATGAAAAACTGTTTTTT.

This chain uses TRBV5-5 with TRBJ2-3; D gene uncertain. This CDR3 is 12 amino acids long. Germline V CDR1 and CDR2: SGHKS, YYEKEE (reference sequence). Trimming took off 4 bases at V and 3 bases at J, with 6 bases between the two ends. The CDR3 coding sequence is TGTGCCAGCAGCCTACTAACAGATACGCAGTATTTT. Its translation: CASSLLTDTQYF.

This chain joins TRBV5-5 and TRBJ1-4, with TRBD1 as a possible D gene (5 bases). Per germline, CDR1 SGHKS and CDR2 YYEKEE (reference sequence). V was trimmed by 4 bases and J by 8 bases, leaving 12 bases between them. The CDR3 has 13 residues. CDR3 sequence (DNA): TGTGCCAGCAGCCTGGGGCTCGGGGAAAAACTGTTTTTT. Protein product: CASSLGLGEKLFF.